What follows is one T cell receptor (beta chain) and its context. These data belong to a study of blood T cell repertoires in COVID-19. Study overall: Samples came from the United States, Italy and Spain, spanning acute and convalescent COVID-19. T cells, B-cell-depleted T cells, or PBMCs provided the cDNA or gDNA that served as material.

This table comes from immunoSEQ multiplex PCR, and its TCRdb copy is limited to in-frame clones, with some not included. The profile shows 140,000 to 150,000 clones, around four fifths of them singletons. Germline V gene lookup returns CDR1 MNHEY and CDR2 SMNVEV (reference sequence). The CDR3 spans 16 residues. J lost 4 bases, V lost 8 bases, and 13 bases had no gene match. The chain links TRBV27 to TRBJ2-1; 8 positions agree with TRBD1. The specimen was peripheral blood. The sequence was obtained from a woman aged 40 to 50 with active or convalescent COVID-19. The CDR3: CASGRIQGAGYNEQFF. The CDR3 coding sequence is TGTGCCAGCGGCCGTATCCAGGGGGCGGGTTACAATGAGCAGTTCTTC.